This entry concerns a single TCR beta chain. These data come from a study of CD8 T cells in Susac syndrome. Relapsing-remitting disease, either stable or active, was present in the treatment-naive patients who were the multiple sclerosis controls. In contrast to the negatively isolated CD8+ and CD4+ T cells, TEMRA cells were FACS-enriched. The V end lost 3 bases, the J end lost 3 bases, and 6 bases lay between the germline ends. Germline CDR1 reads SQVTM; CDR2 reads ANQGSEA. The length of the CDR3 is 11 residues. Roughly 0.45 to 1 ug RNA was reverse transcribed with random hexamers. By means of immunoSEQ multiplex PCR, TCR beta CDR3 spanning 54 Vbeta and 13 Jbeta underwent amplification. TCRdb reprocessed the immunoSEQ multiplex PCR reads with MiXCR, giving one entry per CDR3 protein. The repertoire holds roughly 70,000 distinct CDR3 sequences, roughly 95% seen once, with 0.095% to 0.12% in the top ten.

The TCR sequence derives from a human donor with multiple sclerosis. The sequencing sample was made of CD4+ T cells from PBMCs. V gene TRBV29-1 combines with J gene TRBJ2-7; D is unresolved. The CDR3 sequence: CSVEHNYEQYF. In DNA form, the CDR3 reads TGCAGCGTTGAGCACAACTACGAGCAGTACTTC.